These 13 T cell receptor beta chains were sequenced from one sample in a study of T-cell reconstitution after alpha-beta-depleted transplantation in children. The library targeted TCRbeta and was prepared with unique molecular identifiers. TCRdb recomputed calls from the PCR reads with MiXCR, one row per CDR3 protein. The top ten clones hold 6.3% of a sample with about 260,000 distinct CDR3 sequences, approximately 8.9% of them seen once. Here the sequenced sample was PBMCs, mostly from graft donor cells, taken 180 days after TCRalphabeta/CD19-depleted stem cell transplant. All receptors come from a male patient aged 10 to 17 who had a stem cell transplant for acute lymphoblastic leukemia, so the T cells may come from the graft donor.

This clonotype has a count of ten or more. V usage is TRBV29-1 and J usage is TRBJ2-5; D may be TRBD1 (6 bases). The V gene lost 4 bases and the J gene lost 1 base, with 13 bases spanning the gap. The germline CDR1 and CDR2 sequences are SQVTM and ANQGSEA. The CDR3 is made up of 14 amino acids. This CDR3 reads CSVVPGQSQETQYF. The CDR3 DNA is TGCAGCGTTGTACCCGGACAGTCCCAAGAGACCCAGTACTTC.

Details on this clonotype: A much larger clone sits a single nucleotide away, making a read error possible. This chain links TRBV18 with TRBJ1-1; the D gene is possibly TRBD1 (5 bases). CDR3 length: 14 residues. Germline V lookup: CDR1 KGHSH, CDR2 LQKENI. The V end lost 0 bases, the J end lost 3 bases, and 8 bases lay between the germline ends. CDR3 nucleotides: TGTGCCAGCTCACCACCGGGGGTGGACACTGAAGCTTTCTTT. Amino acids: CASSPPGVDTEAFF.

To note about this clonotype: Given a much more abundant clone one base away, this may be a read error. CDR3 amino acids: CASSPREGFCSYNEQFF. In DNA, the CDR3 is TGTGCCAGCAGCCCTCGGGAGGGCTTTTGCTCCTACAATGAGCAGTTCTTC. The chain recombines TRBV11-1 with TRBJ2-1, with 8 bases identical to TRBD2. Germline V gene data show CDR1 as SGHAT and CDR2 as FQDESV (reference sequence). V lost 5 bases and J lost 0; bases outside the gene matches: 9. This CDR3 spans 17 amino acids.

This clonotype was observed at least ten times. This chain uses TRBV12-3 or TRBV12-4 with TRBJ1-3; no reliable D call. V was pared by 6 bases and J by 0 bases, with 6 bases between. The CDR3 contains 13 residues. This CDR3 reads CASRFHSGNTIYF. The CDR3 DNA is TGTGCCAGCAGATTTCACTCTGGAAACACCATATATTTT.

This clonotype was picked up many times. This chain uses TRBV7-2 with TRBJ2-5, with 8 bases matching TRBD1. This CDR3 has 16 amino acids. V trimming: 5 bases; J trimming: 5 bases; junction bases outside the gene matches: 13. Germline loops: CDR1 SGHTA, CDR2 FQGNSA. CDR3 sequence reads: CASSTDRASQWETQYF. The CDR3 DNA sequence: TGTGCCAGCAGCACGGACAGGGCCTCCCAGTGGGAGACCCAGTACTTC. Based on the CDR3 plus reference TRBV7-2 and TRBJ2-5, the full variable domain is GAGVSQSPSNKVTEKGKDVELRCDPISGHTALYWYRQSLGQGLEFLIYFQGNSAPDKSGLPSDRFSAERTGGSVSTLTIQRTQQEDSAVYLCASSTDRASQWETQYFGPGTRLLVL.

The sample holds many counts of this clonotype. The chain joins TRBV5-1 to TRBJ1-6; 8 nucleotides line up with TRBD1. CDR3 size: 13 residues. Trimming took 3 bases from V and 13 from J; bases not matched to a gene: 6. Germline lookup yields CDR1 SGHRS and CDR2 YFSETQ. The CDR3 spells CASSYGQGFPLHF. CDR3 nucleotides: TGCGCCAGCAGCTACGGACAGGGCTTTCCCCTCCACTTT.

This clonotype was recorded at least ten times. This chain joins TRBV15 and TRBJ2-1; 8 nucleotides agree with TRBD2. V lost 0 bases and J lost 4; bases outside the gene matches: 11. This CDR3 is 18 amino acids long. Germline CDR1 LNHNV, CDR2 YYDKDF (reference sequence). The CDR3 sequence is CATSRDRGVAGSYNEQFF. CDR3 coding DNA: TGTGCCACCAGCAGAGATCGTGGGGTAGCGGGGAGTTACAATGAGCAGTTCTTC.

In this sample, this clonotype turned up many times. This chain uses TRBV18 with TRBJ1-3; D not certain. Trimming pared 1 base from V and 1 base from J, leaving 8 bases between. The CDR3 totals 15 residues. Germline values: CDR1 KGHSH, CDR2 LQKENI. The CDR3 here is CASSPLEHSGNTIYF. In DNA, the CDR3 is TGTGCCAGCTCACCACTCGAACATTCTGGAAACACCATATATTTT.

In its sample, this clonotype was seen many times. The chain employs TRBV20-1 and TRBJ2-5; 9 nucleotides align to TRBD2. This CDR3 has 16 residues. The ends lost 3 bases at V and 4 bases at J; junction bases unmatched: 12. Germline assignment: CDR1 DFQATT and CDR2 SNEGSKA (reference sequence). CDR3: CSARVPAGGPSETQYF. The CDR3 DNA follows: TGCAGTGCTAGGGTCCCCGCGGGGGGGCCTTCAGAGACCCAGTACTTC.

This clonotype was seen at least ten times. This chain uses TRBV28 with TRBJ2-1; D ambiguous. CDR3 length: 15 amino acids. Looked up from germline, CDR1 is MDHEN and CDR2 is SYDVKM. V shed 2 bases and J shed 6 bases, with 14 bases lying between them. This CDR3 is CASSLVVGAVNEQFF. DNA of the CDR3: TGTGCCAGCAGTTTAGTTGTGGGCGCAGTCAATGAGCAGTTCTTC.

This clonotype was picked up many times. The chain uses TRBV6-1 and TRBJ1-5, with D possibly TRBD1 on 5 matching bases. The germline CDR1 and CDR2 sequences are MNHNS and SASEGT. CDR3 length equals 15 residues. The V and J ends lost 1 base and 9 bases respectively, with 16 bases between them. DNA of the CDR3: TGTGCCAGCAGTGAAGTCGGGACCCTCATGGGGCCCCAGCATTTT. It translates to CASSEVGTLMGPQHF.

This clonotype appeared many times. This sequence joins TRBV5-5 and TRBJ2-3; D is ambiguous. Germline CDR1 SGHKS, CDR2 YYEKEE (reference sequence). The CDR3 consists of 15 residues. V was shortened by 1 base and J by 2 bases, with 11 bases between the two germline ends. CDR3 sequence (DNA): TGTGCCAGCAGCTTGAGACACACCCTCACAGATACGCAGTATTTT. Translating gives CASSLRHTLTDTQYF.

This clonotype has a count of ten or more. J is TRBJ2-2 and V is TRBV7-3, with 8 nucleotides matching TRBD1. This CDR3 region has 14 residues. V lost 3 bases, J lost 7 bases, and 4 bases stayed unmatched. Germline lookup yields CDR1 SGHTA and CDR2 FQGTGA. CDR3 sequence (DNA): TGTGCCAGCAGCTTCGGACAGGGAGGCGGGGAGCTGTTTTTT. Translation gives CASSFGQGGGELFF.